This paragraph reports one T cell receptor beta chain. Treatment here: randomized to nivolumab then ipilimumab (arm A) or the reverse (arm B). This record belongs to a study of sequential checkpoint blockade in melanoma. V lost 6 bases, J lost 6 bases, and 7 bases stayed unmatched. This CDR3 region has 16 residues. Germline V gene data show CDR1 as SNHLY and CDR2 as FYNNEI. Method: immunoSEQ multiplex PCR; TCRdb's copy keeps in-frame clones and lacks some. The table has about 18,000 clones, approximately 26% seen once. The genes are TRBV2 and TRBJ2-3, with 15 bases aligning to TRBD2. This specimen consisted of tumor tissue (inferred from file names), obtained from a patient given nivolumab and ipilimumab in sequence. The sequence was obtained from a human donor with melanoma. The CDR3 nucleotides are TGTGCCAGCAGCGTGGGGACTAGCGGGGGGTCCGATACGCAGTATTTT. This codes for CASSVGTSGGSDTQYF.